The rows below give T cell receptor beta chains drawn from one sample of a study of PD-1 blockade in classical Hodgkin lymphoma. Sequencing was performed with immunoSEQ multiplex PCR; in TCRdb, only in-frame clones are kept and a portion is missing. The sample records more than 30,000 clones, roughly 82% being singletons. The material was peripheral blood mononuclear cells (PBMCs), obtained at baseline. The receptors here all came from a human donor with classical Hodgkin lymphoma. CDR3s include the opening cysteine and the closing phenylalanine or tryptophan. A D gene is named only where the DNA matches it firmly. The listing skips clone size in some rows; elsewhere it reads once, few, many or a size class.

>TRBV28|TRBD1|.|TRBJ1-6
TGTGCCAGTACCGGGACAGGGGGCTATAATTCACCCCTCCACTTT
CASTGTGGYNSPLHF
>TRBV4-1|TRBD1|.|TRBJ2-3
TGCGCCAGCAGCCAAGTTCTCGGACAGGGTAGGGCAGATACGCAGTATTTT
CASSQVLGQGRADTQYF
>TRBV27|TRBD2|medium-sized|TRBJ2-1
TGTGCCAGCAGTTTATTCCTAGCGGGGGATAATGAGCAGTTCTTC
CASSLFLAGDNEQFF
>TRBV4-1|TRBD1|.|TRBJ1-2
TGCGCCAGCAGCCAAGATAGCAGGGGGGCTGGCTACACCTTC
CASSQDSRGAGYTF
>TRBV5-4|TRBD1|.|TRBJ1-1
TGTGCCAGCAGGCAGGGGGTCCCGAACACTGAAGCTTTCTTT
CASRQGVPNTEAFF
>TRBV9|.|few|TRBJ1-3
TGTGCCAGCAGCGGACGAGGGATCACTGGAAACACCATATATTTT
CASSGRGITGNTIYF
>TRBV11-2|.|medium-sized|TRBJ2-7
TGTGCCAGCAGCTATGGGACCTCCTACGAGCAGTACTTC
CASSYGTSYEQYF
>TRBV6-6|TRBD1|.|TRBJ1-2
TGTGCCAGCAGATTTCAGGGGGGAGGTGGCTACACCTTC
CASRFQGGGGYTF
>TRBV5-5|.|.|TRBJ1-3
TGTGCCAGCAGCTTGGGGGCCAGCGGCAGCCTGTATCCCACCATATATTTT
CASSLGASGSLYPTIYF
>TRBV29-1|.|.|TRBJ2-7
TGCAGCGTTGGGAGGGAATCGAACGAGCAGTACTTC
CSVGRESNEQYF
>TRBV27|.|.|TRBJ1-1
TGTGCCAGCAGTTTTTATGCGAACACTGAAGCTTTCTTT
CASSFYANTEAFF
>TRBV5-1|TRBD2|.|TRBJ2-1
TGCGCCAGCAGCTCCTTAGCGGGGGGGCCCAATGAGCAGTTCTTC
CASSSLAGGPNEQFF
>TRBV10-1|.|.|TRBJ1-5
TGCGCCAGCAGTGAGTCTGGTTCCAATCAGCCCCAGCATTTT
CASSESGSNQPQHF
>TRBV7-9|.|.|TRBJ2-3
TGTGCCAGCAGCTTTTCTTCTGGGTCAGATACGCAGTATTTT
CASSFSSGSDTQYF